A selection of T cell receptor beta chains follows, all from one sample in a study of blood T cells in healthy people across ages. TCRdb called the 5' RACE reads again in MiXCR, with one record for every CDR3 protein. The repertoire holds roughly 700,000 distinct CDR3 sequences, with about 32% as singletons. The source material was blood. These TCRs come from an elderly woman in good health. CDR3s include the opening cysteine and the closing phenylalanine or tryptophan. The order of the fields is clone size, J gene, D gene, V gene, CDR3 protein, CDR3 DNA. The D gene is left open where the match is weak. A clone size is listed for some rows: how often the clone was seen (once, few, many), or a class if it is expanded.

clone_size: many
j_call: TRBJ2-3
d_call: -
v_call: TRBV4-2
cdr3_aa: CASSQDWEGGPDTQYF
cdr3_nt: TGTGCCAGCAGCCAAGATTGGGAGGGGGGCCCTGATACGCAGTATTTT

clone_size: many
j_call: TRBJ2-1
d_call: TRBD2
v_call: TRBV6-2/TRBV6-3
cdr3_aa: CASSQLWGGYNEQFF
cdr3_nt: TGTGCCAGCAGCCAACTGTGGGGGGGGTACAATGAGCAGTTCTTC

clone_size: -
j_call: TRBJ2-3
d_call: -
v_call: TRBV29-1
cdr3_aa: CSGRHSMTGRSSNTQYF
cdr3_nt: TGCAGCGGCAGGCACTCAATGACAGGGAGGAGCTCAAATACGCAGTATTTT

clone_size: many
j_call: TRBJ1-6
d_call: TRBD1
v_call: TRBV9
cdr3_aa: CASRGQFNSPLHF
cdr3_nt: TGTGCCAGCAGGGGACAGTTCAATTCACCCCTCCACTTT

clone_size: -
j_call: TRBJ2-5
d_call: -
v_call: TRBV7-2
cdr3_aa: CASSPHDMGTQYF
cdr3_nt: TGTGCCAGCAGCCCCCATGACATGGGGACCCAGTACTTC

clone_size: many
j_call: TRBJ2-3
d_call: -
v_call: TRBV6-6
cdr3_aa: CASRLAAITDTQYF
cdr3_nt: TGTGCCAGCCGGTTAGCGGCGATCACAGATACGCAGTATTTT

clone_size: -
j_call: TRBJ2-7
d_call: TRBD2
v_call: TRBV29-1
cdr3_aa: CSVEGTSGRTYEQYF
cdr3_nt: TGCAGCGTGGAGGGGACTAGCGGGAGGACCTACGAGCAGTACTTC

clone_size: many
j_call: TRBJ2-3
d_call: -
v_call: TRBV20-1
cdr3_aa: CSARDPQRVTDTQYF
cdr3_nt: TGCAGTGCTAGAGACCCTCAGCGGGTCACAGATACGCAGTATTTT

clone_size: -
j_call: TRBJ2-3
d_call: -
v_call: TRBV14
cdr3_aa: CASSPWTASTDTQYF
cdr3_nt: TGTGCCAGCAGCCCTTGGACAGCTTCCACAGATACGCAGTATTTT

clone_size: -
j_call: TRBJ2-3
d_call: -
v_call: TRBV28
cdr3_aa: CASTPPRGAQYF
cdr3_nt: TGTGCCAGCACCCCGCCTAGGGGGGCGCAGTATTTT

clone_size: many
j_call: TRBJ2-1
d_call: TRBD2
v_call: TRBV6-2/TRBV6-3
cdr3_aa: CASRTSGGPYNEQFF
cdr3_nt: TGTGCCAGCAGGACTAGCGGGGGGCCCTACAATGAGCAGTTCTTC

clone_size: many
j_call: TRBJ1-4
d_call: TRBD1
v_call: TRBV6-2/TRBV6-3
cdr3_aa: CASSRQGTMENEKLFF
cdr3_nt: TGTGCCAGCAGTCGACAGGGTACGATGGAGAATGAAAAACTGTTTTTT

clone_size: many
j_call: TRBJ2-1
d_call: TRBD2
v_call: TRBV7-3
cdr3_aa: CASSRRLAGDYNEQFF
cdr3_nt: TGTGCCAGCAGCCGGAGACTAGCGGGGGATTACAATGAGCAGTTCTTC

clone_size: few
j_call: TRBJ1-1
d_call: TRBD1
v_call: TRBV4-3
cdr3_aa: CASSQGVTGDTEAFF
cdr3_nt: TGCGCCAGCAGCCAAGGGGTGACAGGGGACACTGAAGCTTTCTTT

clone_size: many
j_call: TRBJ1-5
d_call: -
v_call: TRBV6-2/TRBV6-3
cdr3_aa: CASRTLQYHQPQHF
cdr3_nt: TGTGCCAGCAGGACATTACAGTATCATCAGCCCCAGCATTTT

clone_size: -
j_call: TRBJ2-3
d_call: -
v_call: TRBV15
cdr3_aa: CATSTSGVGTDTQYF
cdr3_nt: TGTGCCACCAGCACCTCGGGGGTGGGCACAGATACGCAGTATTTT

clone_size: many
j_call: TRBJ2-7
d_call: -
v_call: TRBV28
cdr3_aa: CASSLGGQLSYEQYF
cdr3_nt: TGTGCCAGCAGTTTAGGGGGCCAACTCTCCTACGAGCAGTACTTC

clone_size: few
j_call: TRBJ2-7
d_call: -
v_call: TRBV5-1
cdr3_aa: CASSSRGVSSYNEQYF
cdr3_nt: TGCGCCAGCAGCTCCAGAGGTGTAAGCTCCTACAATGAGCAGTACTTC

clone_size: many
j_call: TRBJ2-7
d_call: -
v_call: TRBV30
cdr3_aa: CAWSVRVDSPYEQYF
cdr3_nt: TGTGCCTGGAGTGTAAGGGTTGACTCCCCCTACGAGCAGTACTTC

clone_size: -
j_call: TRBJ1-5
d_call: -
v_call: TRBV19
cdr3_aa: CASQTRGADSNQPQHF
cdr3_nt: TGTGCCAGCCAGACCCGAGGGGCGGATAGCAATCAGCCCCAGCATTTT

clone_size: many
j_call: TRBJ2-5
d_call: -
v_call: TRBV5-1
cdr3_aa: CASSLRQGAEETQYF
cdr3_nt: TGCGCCAGCAGCTTGAGGCAGGGCGCTGAAGAGACCCAGTACTTC